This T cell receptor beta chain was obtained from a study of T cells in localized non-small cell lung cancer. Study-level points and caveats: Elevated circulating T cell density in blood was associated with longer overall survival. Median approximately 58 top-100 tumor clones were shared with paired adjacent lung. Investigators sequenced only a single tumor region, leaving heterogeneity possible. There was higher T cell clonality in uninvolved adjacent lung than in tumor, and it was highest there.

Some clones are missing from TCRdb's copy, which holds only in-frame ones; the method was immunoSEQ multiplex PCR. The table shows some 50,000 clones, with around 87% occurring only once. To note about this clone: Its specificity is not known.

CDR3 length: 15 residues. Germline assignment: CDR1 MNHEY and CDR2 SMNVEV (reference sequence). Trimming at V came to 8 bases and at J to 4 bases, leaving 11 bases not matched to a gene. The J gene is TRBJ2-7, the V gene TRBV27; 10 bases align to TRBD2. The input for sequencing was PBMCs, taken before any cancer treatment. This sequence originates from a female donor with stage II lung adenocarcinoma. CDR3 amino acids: CASSPRRTSGYEQYF. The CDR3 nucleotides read TGTGCCAGCTCCCCTAGGAGGACTAGCGGTTACGAGCAGTACTTC.